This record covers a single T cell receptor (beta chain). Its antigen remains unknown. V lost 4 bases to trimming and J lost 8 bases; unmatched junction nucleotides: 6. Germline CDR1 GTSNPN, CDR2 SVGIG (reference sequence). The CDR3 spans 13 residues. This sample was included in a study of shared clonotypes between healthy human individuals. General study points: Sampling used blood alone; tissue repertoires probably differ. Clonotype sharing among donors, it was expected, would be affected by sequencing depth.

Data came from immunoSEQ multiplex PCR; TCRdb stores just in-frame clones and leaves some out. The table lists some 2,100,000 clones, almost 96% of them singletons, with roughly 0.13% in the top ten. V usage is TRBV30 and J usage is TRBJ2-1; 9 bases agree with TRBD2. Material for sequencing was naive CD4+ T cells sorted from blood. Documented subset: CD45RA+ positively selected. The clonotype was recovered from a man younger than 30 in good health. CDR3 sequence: CAWTRTSDDEQFF. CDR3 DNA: TGTGCCTGGACCCGGACTAGCGACGATGAGCAGTTCTTC. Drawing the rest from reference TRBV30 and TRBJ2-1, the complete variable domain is SQTIHQWPATLVQPVGSPLSLECTVEGTSNPNLYWYRQAAGRGLQLLFYSVGIGQISSEVPQNLSASRPQDRQFILSSKKLLLSDSGFYLCAWTRTSDDEQFFGPGTRLTVL.